This T cell receptor (beta chain) was sequenced in a study of T cell responses to AZD1222 COVID-19 vaccine. Study conclusions and caveats: Donors in the cohort were predominantly white British and more often female, and clonal diversity was possibly underestimated.

Some clones are missing from TCRdb's copy, which holds only in-frame ones; the method was immunoSEQ multiplex PCR. The sample includes about 140,000 clones, 70% to 90% of them seen just once. The CDR3 length is 15 residues. The trim removed 4 bases at V and 6 bases at J, leaving 7 bases unmatched. Looked up from germline, CDR1 is LGHNA and CDR2 is YNFKEQ. A word on this clone: Its antigen is still unknown.

The receptor was isolated from an adult in good health. This chain connects TRBV4-2 to TRBJ2-3, with 10 bases fitting TRBD2. Sample: peripheral blood, taken on day 0 of AZD1222 vaccination. CDR3 sequence: CASSLASGSTDTQYF. In nucleotides, the CDR3 is TGTGCCAGCAGCCTAGCTAGCGGGAGTACCGATACGCAGTATTTT.